The 11 T cell receptor beta chains given below trace back to one sample, sequenced in a study of blood T cells in healthy people across ages. Using a J-beta primer mix together with a sample-barcoded 5' primer, a second PCR was run for roughly 6 to 12 cycles. Via MiXCR, TCRdb re-called the 5' RACE reads, giving one row per CDR3 protein. The sample yields approximately 2,000,000 distinct CDR3 sequences, 30% to 40% seen once. The specimen was blood. The receptor source for this set is a human donor in good health.

This clonotype was seen only a few times. The chain joins TRBV6-2 or TRBV6-3 to TRBJ1-2; D is unresolved. The ends were cut back, 2 bases at V and 8 bases at J, with 9 bases in the middle. Germline V lookup: CDR1 MNHEY, CDR2 SVGEGT. CDR3 length equals 12 residues. Here the CDR3 reads CASSYRTDGYTF. DNA for the CDR3: TGTGCCAGCAGTTACCGAACAGACGGCTACACCTTC.

V is TRBV12-3 or TRBV12-4 and J is TRBJ2-1, with 12 bases lining up with TRBD2. The V gene end was trimmed by 5 bases and the J gene end by 4 bases; junction bases not matched to a gene: 6. The CDR3 spans 16 residues. The CDR3 DNA follows: TGTGCCAGCAGTGCTAGCGGGGGGGCGGTATACAATGAGCAGTTCTTC. Its translation is CASSASGGAVYNEQFF.

This clonotype was counted only a few times. The chain links TRBV5-1 to TRBJ2-1, with D perhaps matching TRBD1 or TRBD2 (5 bases each). This CDR3 is built from 13 residues. Trimming cost V 5 bases and J 4 bases, with 10 bases left between them. Germline V gene sequence: CDR1 SGHRS, CDR2 YFSETQ. The CDR3 nucleotides read TGCGCCAGCAGTGGGACGGCGTACAATGAGCAGTTCTTC. The encoded protein is CASSGTAYNEQFF.

The V call is TRBV24-1, the J call TRBJ2-7; no firm D call. CDR1 and CDR2 (germline): KGHDR, SFDVKD. The length of the CDR3 is 13 residues. V dropped 3 bases and J dropped 4 bases, with 9 bases sitting between them. The CDR3 DNA is TGTGCCACCAGTGATATTCCATATTACGAGCAGTACTTC. Residues: CATSDIPYYEQYF.

The genes are TRBV5-1 and TRBJ1-4; the D gene is possibly TRBD1 (6 bases). The CDR3 runs to 16 residues. Looked up from germline, CDR1 is SGHRS and CDR2 is YFSETQ. Trimming left V 0 bases short and J 1 base short, with 10 bases between. The CDR3 DNA is TGCGCCAGCAGCTTGGGGCCACAGGGAACTAATGAAAAACTGTTTTTT. This translates into CASSLGPQGTNEKLFF.

The chain couples TRBV29-1 to TRBJ2-1, with TRBD1 matching 8 bases. The CDR3 totals 11 residues. CDR1 and CDR2 (germline): SQVTM, ANQGSEA. V gave up 7 bases and J gave up 9 bases; unmatched junction bases: 5. CDR3 sequence reads: CSAPGQGEQFF. The CDR3 DNA is TGCAGCGCCCCCGGACAGGGTGAGCAGTTCTTC.

This clonotype was found a few times. The J gene is TRBJ2-5, the V gene TRBV7-8, with TRBD1 identical over 9 bases. The germline V gene has CDR1 SGHVS and CDR2 FQNEAQ. This CDR3 spans 15 amino acids. Trimming cost V 1 base and J 5 bases; bases outside gene matches: 5. CDR3 loop: CASSLVGQGRETQYF. CDR3 coding DNA: TGTGCCAGCAGCTTAGTGGGACAGGGTCGGGAGACCCAGTACTTC.

DNA of the CDR3: TGCAGCGTTGATAGGGATGGTGAAGCTTTCTTT. Amino acid sequence: CSVDRDGEAFF. J is TRBJ1-1 and V is TRBV29-1; D gene unclear. V was pared by 3 bases and J by 7 bases, with 9 bases between. Germline lookup yields CDR1 SQVTM and CDR2 ANQGSEA. This CDR3 contains 11 residues.

This clonotype was observed a few times. The CDR3 protein is CASSWRGGRVYNEQFF. The CDR3, as DNA: TGTGCCAGCAGTTGGCGGGGGGGCCGCGTCTACAATGAGCAGTTCTTC. The chain couples TRBV12-3 or TRBV12-4 to TRBJ2-1, with 9 nucleotides matching TRBD2. V was pared by 4 bases and J by 3 bases, with 7 bases of the junction left unmatched. This CDR3 is built from 16 residues.

The chain carries TRBV6-6 and TRBJ1-3; D ambiguous. CDR3 length: 13 amino acids. Between the trimmed V and J ends, which lost 7 bases and 2 bases, there was a span of 9 bases. CDR1 is MNHNY and CDR2 is SVGAGI in the germline V gene (reference sequence). The chain's CDR3 is CASTGQPGNTIYF. Written as DNA, the CDR3 is TGTGCCAGCACGGGCCAACCTGGAAACACCATATATTTT.

The V and J genes are TRBV7-7 and TRBJ2-5; tentatively, D is TRBD1 (6 bases). Per the germline V gene, CDR1 is SSHAT and CDR2 is FNYEAQ (reference sequence). V dropped 1 base and J dropped 4 bases, with 16 bases sitting between them. This CDR3 region has 16 residues. The chain's CDR3 is CASSLGLPGALETQYF. CDR3 bases: TGTGCCAGCAGCTTAGGATTGCCAGGGGCATTAGAGACCCAGTACTTC.